Reported below is one TCR beta chain. This specimen belongs to a study of CD8+ T cells in alopecia areata. In the study overall: Administration of oral tofacitinib to treated patients was at 5 to 10 mg twice daily. For 6 to 18 months, tofacitinib was taken, and 6 months off drug followed.

V was pared by 3 bases and J by 4 bases, with 11 bases between. CDR3 length equals 14 residues. Germline V gene data show CDR1 as SGHNT and CDR2 as YYREEE (reference sequence). Researchers took lesional scalp punch biopsies and peripheral blood from people who were alopecia areata patients. PBMCs were stained for CD3, CD4 and CD8, and CD4+ and CD8+ T cells were sorted. TCR sequencing used cDNA made by reverse transcription of extracted RNA. TCRdb keeps only in-frame clones here, not all; method: immunoSEQ multiplex PCR. This table holds about 130,000 clones, 45% to 65% found once. The sequence was obtained from a human donor with alopecia areata. The sequenced sample was CD4+ T cells sorted from blood, obtained at week 0. V is TRBV5-4 and J is TRBJ1-5; the D gene is possibly TRBD1 (5 bases). The CDR3 coding sequence is TGTGCCAGCAGCTCCCGACAGCCAAATCAGCCCCAGCATTTT. It is translated as CASSSRQPNQPQHF.